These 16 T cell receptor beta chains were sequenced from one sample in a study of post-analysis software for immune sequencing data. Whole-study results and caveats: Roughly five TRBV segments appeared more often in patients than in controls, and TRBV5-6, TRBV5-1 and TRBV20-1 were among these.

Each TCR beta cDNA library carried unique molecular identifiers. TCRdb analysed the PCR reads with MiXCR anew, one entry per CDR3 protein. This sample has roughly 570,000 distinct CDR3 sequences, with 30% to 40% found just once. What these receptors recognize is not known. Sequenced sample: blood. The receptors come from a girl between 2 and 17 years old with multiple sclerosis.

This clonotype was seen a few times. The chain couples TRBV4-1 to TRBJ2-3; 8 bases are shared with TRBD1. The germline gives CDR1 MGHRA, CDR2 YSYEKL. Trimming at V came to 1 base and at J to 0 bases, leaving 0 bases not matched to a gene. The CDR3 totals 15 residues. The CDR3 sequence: CASSQGTGSTDTQYF. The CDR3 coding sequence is TGCGCCAGCAGCCAAGGGACAGGGAGCACAGATACGCAGTATTTT.

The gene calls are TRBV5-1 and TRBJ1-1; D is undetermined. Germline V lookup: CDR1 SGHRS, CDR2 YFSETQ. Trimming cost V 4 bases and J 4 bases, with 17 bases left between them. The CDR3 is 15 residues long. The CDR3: CASSPPRREGTEAFF. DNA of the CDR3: TGCGCCAGCAGCCCCCCTCGGAGGGAGGGCACTGAAGCTTTCTTT.

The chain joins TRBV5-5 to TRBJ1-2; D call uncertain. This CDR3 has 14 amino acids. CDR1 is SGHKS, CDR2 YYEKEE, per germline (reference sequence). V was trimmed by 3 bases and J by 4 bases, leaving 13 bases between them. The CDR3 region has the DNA TGTGCCAGCAGCTCATTACAGCCCATCTATGGCTACACCTTC. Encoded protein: CASSSLQPIYGYTF. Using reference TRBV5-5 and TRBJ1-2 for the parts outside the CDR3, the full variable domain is DAGVTQSPTHLIKTRGQQVTLRCSPISGHKSVSWYQQVLGQGPQFIFQYYEKEERGRGNFPDRFSARQFPNYSSELNVNALLLGDSALYLCASSSLQPIYGYTFGSGTRLTVV.

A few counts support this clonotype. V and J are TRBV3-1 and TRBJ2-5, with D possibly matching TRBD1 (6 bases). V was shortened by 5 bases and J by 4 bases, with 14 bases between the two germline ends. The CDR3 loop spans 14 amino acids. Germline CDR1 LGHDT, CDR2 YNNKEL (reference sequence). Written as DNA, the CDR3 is TGTGCCAGCAGCAGGCAGGGGTGGCGAGAGACCCAGTACTTC. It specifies CASSRQGWRETQYF.

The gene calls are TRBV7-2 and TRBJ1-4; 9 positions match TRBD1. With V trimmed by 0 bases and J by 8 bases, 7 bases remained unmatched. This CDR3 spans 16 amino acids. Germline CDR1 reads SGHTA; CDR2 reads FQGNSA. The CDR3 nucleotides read TGTGCCAGCAGCTTAGCGCATGGGACAGGGAGAGAAAAACTGTTTTTT. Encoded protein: CASSLAHGTGREKLFF. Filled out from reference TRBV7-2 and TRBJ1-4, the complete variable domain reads GAGVSQSPSNKVTEKGKDVELRCDPISGHTALYWYRQSLGQGLEFLIYFQGNSAPDKSGLPSDRFSAERTGGSVSTLTIQRTQQEDSAVYLCASSLAHGTGREKLFFGSGTQLSVL.

The CDR3 sequence is CASSRDSPSPGNTIYF. The CDR3 nucleotides read TGCGCCAGCAGCCGCGACAGTCCCTCACCCGGAAACACCATATATTTT. This rearrangement joins TRBV5-1 to TRBJ1-3, with a weak D call TRBD1 (5 bases). CDR3 length equals 16 residues. Germline V lookup: CDR1 SGHRS, CDR2 YFSETQ. V lost 4 bases, J lost 4 bases, and 18 bases lay in between.

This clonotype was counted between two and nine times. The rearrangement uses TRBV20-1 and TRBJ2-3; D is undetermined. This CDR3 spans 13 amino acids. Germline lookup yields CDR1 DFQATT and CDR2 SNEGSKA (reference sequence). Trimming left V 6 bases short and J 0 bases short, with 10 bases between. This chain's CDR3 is CSAGPGSTDTQYF. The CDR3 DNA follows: TGCAGTGCAGGGCCCGGGAGCACAGATACGCAGTATTTT.

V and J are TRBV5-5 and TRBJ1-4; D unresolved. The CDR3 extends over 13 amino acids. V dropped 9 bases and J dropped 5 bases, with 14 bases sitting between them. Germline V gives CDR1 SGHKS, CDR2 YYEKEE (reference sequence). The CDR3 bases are TGTGCCACGAGCGGGGTAGGAAATGAAAAACTGTTTTTT. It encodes CATSGVGNEKLFF.

The DNA for the CDR3 is TGCAGTGCCCCTAGGGCAGGGGGATGGAATGAGCAGTTCTTC. It encodes CSAPRAGGWNEQFF. V usage is TRBV20-1 and J usage is TRBJ2-1, with 7 bases that match TRBD1. Germline CDR1 DFQATT, CDR2 SNEGSKA (reference sequence). Trimming cost V 6 bases and J 7 bases; bases outside gene matches: 12. CDR3 length: 14 amino acids.

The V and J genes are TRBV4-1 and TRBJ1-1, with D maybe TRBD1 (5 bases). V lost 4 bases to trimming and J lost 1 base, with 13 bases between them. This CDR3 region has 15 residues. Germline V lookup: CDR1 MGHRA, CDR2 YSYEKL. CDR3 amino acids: CASSPQIGENTEAFF. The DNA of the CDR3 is TGCGCCAGCAGCCCACAGATAGGGGAGAACACTGAAGCTTTCTTT.

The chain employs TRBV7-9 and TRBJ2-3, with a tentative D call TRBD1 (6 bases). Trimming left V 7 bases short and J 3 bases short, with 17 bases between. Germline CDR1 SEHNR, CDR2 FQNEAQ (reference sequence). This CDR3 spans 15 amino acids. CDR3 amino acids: CASTAFARGTDTQYF. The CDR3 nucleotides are TGTGCCAGCACCGCTTTTGCTAGGGGGACAGATACGCAGTATTTT.

The CDR3 loop reads CASSSPGQGAVNTEAFF. The CDR3 DNA sequence: TGTGCCAGCAGCTCACCGGGACAGGGGGCGGTGAACACTGAAGCTTTCTTT. The chain joins TRBV7-9 to TRBJ1-1; TRBD1 matches at 12 bases. The CDR3 extends over 17 amino acids. Germline V gene sequence: CDR1 SEHNR, CDR2 FQNEAQ (reference sequence). V trimming: 4 bases; J trimming: 0 bases; junction bases outside the gene matches: 6.

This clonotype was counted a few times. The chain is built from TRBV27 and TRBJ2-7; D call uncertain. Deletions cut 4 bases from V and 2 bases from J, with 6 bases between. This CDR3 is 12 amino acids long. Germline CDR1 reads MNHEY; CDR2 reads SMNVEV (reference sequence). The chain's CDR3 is CASSSTPYEQYF. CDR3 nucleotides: TGTGCCAGCAGTTCAACGCCCTACGAGCAGTACTTC.

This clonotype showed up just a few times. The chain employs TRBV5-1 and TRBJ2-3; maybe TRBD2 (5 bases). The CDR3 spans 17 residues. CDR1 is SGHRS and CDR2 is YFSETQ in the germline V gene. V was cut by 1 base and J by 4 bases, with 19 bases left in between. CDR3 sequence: CASSLPPRGVPPDTQYF. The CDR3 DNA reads TGCGCCAGCAGCTTGCCCCCTCGGGGAGTACCGCCAGATACGCAGTATTTT.

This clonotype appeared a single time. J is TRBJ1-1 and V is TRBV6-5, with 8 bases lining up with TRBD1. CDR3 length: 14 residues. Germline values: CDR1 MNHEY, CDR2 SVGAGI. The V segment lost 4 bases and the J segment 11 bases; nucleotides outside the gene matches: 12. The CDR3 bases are TGTGCCAGCAGTTTCCTTAGACAGGGGTTGAAGGCTTTCTTT. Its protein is CASSFLRQGLKAFF.

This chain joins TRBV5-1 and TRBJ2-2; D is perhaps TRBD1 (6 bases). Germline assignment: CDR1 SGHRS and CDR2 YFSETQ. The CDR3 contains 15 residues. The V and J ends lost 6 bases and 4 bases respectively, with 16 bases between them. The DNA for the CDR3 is TGCGCCAGCACTAATACGACAGGAGGCACCGGGGAGCTGTTTTTT. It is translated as CASTNTTGGTGELFF.